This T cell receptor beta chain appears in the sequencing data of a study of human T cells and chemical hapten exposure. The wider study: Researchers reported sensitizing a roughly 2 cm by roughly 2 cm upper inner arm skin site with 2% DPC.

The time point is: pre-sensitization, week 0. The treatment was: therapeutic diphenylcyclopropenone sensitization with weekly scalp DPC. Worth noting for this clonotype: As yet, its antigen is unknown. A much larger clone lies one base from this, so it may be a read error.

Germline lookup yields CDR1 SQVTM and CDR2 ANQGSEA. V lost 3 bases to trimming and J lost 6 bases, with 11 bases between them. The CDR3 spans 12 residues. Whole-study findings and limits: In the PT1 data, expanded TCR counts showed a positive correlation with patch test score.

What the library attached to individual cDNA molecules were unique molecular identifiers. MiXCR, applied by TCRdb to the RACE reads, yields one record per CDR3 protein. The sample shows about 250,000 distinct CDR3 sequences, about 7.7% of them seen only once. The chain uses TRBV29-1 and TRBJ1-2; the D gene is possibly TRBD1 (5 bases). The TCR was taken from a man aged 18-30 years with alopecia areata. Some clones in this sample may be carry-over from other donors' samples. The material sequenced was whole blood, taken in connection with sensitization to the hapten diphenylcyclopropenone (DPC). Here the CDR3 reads CSVDEGNNGYTF. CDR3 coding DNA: TGCAGCGTTGACGAGGGGAACAATGGCTACACCTTC.